This T cell receptor beta chain was found in a study of human T cells and chemical hapten exposure (dated by TCRdb to the early 2020s). For the study in its entirety: For sensitization, 2% DPC in acetone was applied to a roughly 2 cm by roughly 2 cm area of upper inner arm skin. Weekly therapeutic DPC doses were additionally applied to the scalp of patients throughout the approximately 24-week study period. Patch testing was performed on the upper back with Finn chambers containing 0.01% DPC, and the patch tests were scored after 6 days according to International Contact Dermatitis Research Group standards. The mostly female patient cohort included alopecia areata with under or over 50% scalp involvement, alopecia totalis and alopecia universalis. The libraries were sequenced as a pool, and the TCR yield per sample differed mostly because of small variations in library volumes within the pool. This study followed changes in the peripheral blood TCR repertoire in vivo during primary and secondary sensitization of alopecia patients to the hapten diphenylcyclopropenone (DPC). Blood was sampled from patients pre-sensitization (week 0) and at 2, 6 and about 24 weeks after DPC sensitization. Some 29 alopecia patients provided blood for TCR sequencing at one to four time points (pre-sensitization, 2, 6 and 24 weeks).

For this clonotype: The antigen this receptor binds is unknown. Base-call qualities are not available, and no considerably larger clone is one nucleotide away.

Libraries were prepared through RACE. These reads were obtained on a NextSeq 500. During library preparation, unique molecular identifiers were attached to individual cDNA molecules so that TCRs could be counted quantitatively and reproducibly. Each blood RNA sample was used to sequence both TCR alpha and TCR beta chains. As for the original processing: A median of roughly 99,000 TCRs per sample was observed, with a range of 23,224 to 690,600. The Decombinator software suite was used to annotate V, J and CDR3 in the TCR reads. For the PS versus PT1 abundance plots, all samples were subsampled to the same number of TCRs (28,000). Expanded TCRs were defined as absent before sensitization and observed at least eight times at the 2-week time point. TCRdb ran its own pipeline on the public reads, namely fastp trimming at Q25 and MiXCR clone calling, and kept in-frame beta chains. Duplicate CDR3 protein sequences are folded into a single record with the most common DNA and genes. The V and J calls come from TCRdb's annotation, not from the publication. The sample yields more than 60,000 distinct CDR3 sequences; about a tenth were counted once. Jointly, the top ten make up 6.8% of the sample.

The time point label for this specimen denotes: patch test 2, 6 weeks after DPC sensitization. The treatment or condition label here, explained by the study, means: therapeutic diphenylcyclopropenone sensitization with weekly scalp DPC. At every patch-test visit, the blood draw took place before the patch test was put on. Patients were eligible if aged 18 to 70, diagnosed with alopecia and judged suitable for DPC therapy, and pregnant patients were excluded. Total RNA was extracted from unfractionated whole blood collected in Tempus Blood RNA tubes. What the work shows at the level of the full study, not this receptor alone: The number of TCRs above 1 in 1000 frequency did not change with DPC sensitization; there was no evidence of global repertoire structure alterations. Repeated subsampling changed both the strength of the expansion versus patch-test correlation and the threshold at which the correlation became significant. A positive correlation was found between the number of PT1 expanded TCRs and patch test score, with significance reached at thresholds 8, 16 and 32 but not 4. Because all patients had alopecia, a presumed autoimmune disease, the immune response of the patients might differ from that of healthy individuals. Expanded TCRs formed significantly more large CDR3 similarity clusters than pre-sensitization or healthy control sets, consistent with antigen-driven responses.

A distance of 9 bases separates the germline ends of V and J, which lose 2 bases and 7 bases respectively. Reading from cysteine to phenylalanine, the CDR3 counts 13 amino acids. Left in the record is the CDR3 DNA by itself, 39 bases read in frame from the first base. CDR1 and CDR2 were assigned from the germline V gene (reference sequence) as SEHNR and FQNEAQ. The rearranged segments are TRBV7-9 and TRBJ1-3, with no D gene named confidently. The TCR was taken from a woman in her forties or fifties with alopecia areata. Some clones in this sample may be carry-over from other donors' samples. Sequencing used whole blood, obtained in connection with sensitization to the hapten diphenylcyclopropenone (DPC). CDR3 loop: CASSLLERNTIYF. The DNA sequence is given as TGTGCCAGCAGCTTATTGGAAAGGAACACCATATATTTT.